These 28 T cell receptor beta chains originate from one sample sequenced in a study of T cell changes during pregnancy in multiple sclerosis. The assay was immunoSEQ multiplex PCR, and TCRdb's table has in-frame clones only and misses some. This sample has about 15,000 clones, with almost 85% found just once. Material: CD8+ T cells from peripheral blood mononuclear cells, obtained in the second trimester of pregnancy. The receptors derive from a female donor in good health, enrolled as a control in a pregnancy study.

The chain links TRBV27 to TRBJ2-5, with a weak D call TRBD1 (6 bases). The CDR3 consists of 15 residues. CDR1 and CDR2 (germline): MNHEY, SMNVEV (reference sequence). Between the trimmed V and J ends, which lost 4 bases and 3 bases, there was a span of 15 bases. CDR3 loop: CASSSPMAGEETQYF. CDR3 coding DNA: TGTGCCAGCAGTTCGCCAATGGCAGGGGAAGAGACCCAGTACTTC.

Only a few counts were recorded for this clone. This chain links TRBV11-2 with TRBJ1-6; D not resolved. V lost 5 bases to trimming and J lost 3 bases, with 14 bases between them. Germline V gives CDR1 SGHAT, CDR2 FQNNGV. The CDR3 sequence is 16 residues long. The CDR3 DNA reads as TGTGCCAGCAGCCTGGCCCTAGGACTCTATAATTCACCCCTCCACTTT. Its protein product is CASSLALGLYNSPLHF. Variable domain in full (rest from reference TRBV11-2 and TRBJ1-6): EAGVAQSPRYKIIEKRQSVAFWCNPISGHATLYWYQQILGQGPKLLIQFQNNGVVDDSQLPKDRFSAERLKGVDSTLKIQPAKLEDSAVYLCASSLALGLYNSPLHFGNGTRLTVT.

The chain is built from TRBV27 and TRBJ1-2; 8 bases fit TRBD1. Germline CDR1 reads MNHEY; CDR2 reads SMNVEV (reference sequence). The J segment lost 6 bases and the V segment lost 5 bases, leaving 8 bases of the junction unmatched. The length of the CDR3 is 14 residues. CDR3 protein: CASSLTGVGHGYTF. Written as DNA, the CDR3 is TGTGCCAGCAGTCTGACAGGGGTGGGGCATGGCTACACCTTC.

In regard to this clone: Other DNA sequences in this sample translate to the same CDR3. The chain combines TRBV6-9 with TRBJ1-1; maybe TRBD1 (6 bases). Germline CDR1 MNHGY, CDR2 SVAAGI. The CDR3 has 15 amino acids. Trimming removed 3 bases at V and 1 base at J, with 12 bases between. The DNA for the CDR3 is TGTGCCAGCAGTTACTCTACGGGACAGAACACTGAAGCTTTCTTT. Protein product: CASSYSTGQNTEAFF.

The rearrangement links TRBV4-3 to TRBJ1-6; D gene uncertain. V was trimmed by 1 base and J by 5 bases, leaving 9 bases between them. The CDR3 totals 15 residues. The V gene's germline CDR1 is LGHNA and CDR2 YSLEER. The CDR3 is CASSQGAKDNSPLHF. CDR3 bases: TGCGCCAGCAGCCAAGGGGCAAAAGATAATTCACCCCTCCACTTT.

This clone was observed a single time. The chain uses TRBV4-2 and TRBJ2-1; 7 bases fit TRBD2. The germline V gene has CDR1 LGHNA and CDR2 YNFKEQ. J was trimmed by 11 bases and V by 1 base; bases with no gene match: 17. The CDR3 length is 17 residues. The CDR3 region is CASSQVPSRAGEEKQFF. CDR3 DNA: TGTGCCAGCAGCCAAGTCCCCTCGAGGGCGGGGGAAGAGAAGCAGTTCTTC.

V usage is TRBV29-1 and J usage is TRBJ1-2, with D hard to call. V was cut by 0 bases and J by 3 bases, with 8 bases left in between. CDR3 length: 13 residues. Per germline, CDR1 SQVTM and CDR2 ANQGSEA. For the CDR3, the DNA is TGCAGCGTTGAAGATCCCGGGGACTATGGCTACACCTTC. It codes for CSVEDPGDYGYTF.

The chain uses TRBV29-1 and TRBJ2-3; 13 positions agree with TRBD2. Losses at the gene ends were 4 bases for V and 6 bases for J; bases not matched to a gene: 4. There are 14 residues in the CDR3. Germline V lookup: CDR1 SQVTM, CDR2 ANQGSEA. CDR3 bases: TGCAGCGTTGCCGGGACTAGCGGGGATGATACGCAGTATTTT. Translated: CSVAGTSGDDTQYF.

The genes are TRBV4-1 and TRBJ2-5, with TRBD2 as a possible D gene (6 bases). Deletions cut 0 bases from V and 5 bases from J, with 10 bases between. The CDR3 length is 14 residues. Germline V gene sequence: CDR1 MGHRA, CDR2 YSYEKL. CDR3 sequence: CASSQEVGGETQYF. The CDR3 nucleotides are TGCGCCAGCAGCCAAGAGGTGGGAGGTGAGACCCAGTACTTC.

V and J are TRBV5-5 and TRBJ1-2, with D uncertain. CDR1 and CDR2 (germline): SGHKS, YYEKEE (reference sequence). The CDR3 loop spans 12 amino acids. Between the trimmed V and J ends, which lost 4 bases and 3 bases, there was a span of 7 bases. CDR3 nucleotide sequence: TGTGCCAGCAGCCCTGCGGACTATGGCTACACCTTC. Translation: CASSPADYGYTF.

The chain carries TRBV9 and TRBJ1-2; the D is unclear. Germline values: CDR1 SGDLS, CDR2 YYNGEE. V was cut by 4 bases and J by 1 base, with 8 bases left in between. The CDR3 is made up of 13 amino acids. The CDR3 DNA follows: TGTGCCAGCAGCCCTTCCGGTAACTATGGCTACACCTTC. Translating gives CASSPSGNYGYTF.

J is TRBJ1-2 and V is TRBV28; 7 bases are a match to TRBD1. The CDR3 is 14 amino acids. Germline lookup yields CDR1 MDHEN and CDR2 SYDVKM. J lost 2 bases, V lost 5 bases, and 5 bases had no gene match. The chain's CDR3 is CASSAGTENYGYTF. The CDR3 bases are TGTGCCAGCAGTGCCGGGACAGAAAACTATGGCTACACCTTC.

This clone appeared a few times. The rearrangement uses TRBV14 and TRBJ1-5, with D hard to call. There are 13 residues in the CDR3. Trimming took off 4 bases at V and 0 bases at J, with 4 bases between the two ends. Germline V gene sequence: CDR1 SGHDN, CDR2 FVKESK. The CDR3 coding sequence is TGTGCCAGCAGCCCCGGTAGCAATCAGCCCCAGCATTTT. It yields the protein CASSPGSNQPQHF.

The rearrangement joins TRBV6-5 to TRBJ1-1; unclear D gene. With 5 bases removed from V and 2 bases from J, the gap between germline ends came to 12 bases. The CDR3 extends over 14 amino acids. The germline V gene encodes CDR1 MNHEY and CDR2 SVGAGI. CDR3 DNA sequence: TGTGCCAGCAGTGACTGGGAGTTTAACACTGAAGCTTTCTTT. Translating gives CASSDWEFNTEAFF.

The chain is built from TRBV6-1 and TRBJ1-1; 7 bases are shared with TRBD1. The V and J ends lost 5 bases and 0 bases, in that order; junction bases with no gene match: 6. Germline V gene lookup returns CDR1 MNHNS and CDR2 SASEGT. The length of the CDR3 is 15 residues. CDR3: CASSSRGLMNTEAFF. The DNA for the CDR3 is TGTGCCAGCAGTTCGAGGGGGCTTATGAACACTGAAGCTTTCTTT.

V gene TRBV7-9 combines with J gene TRBJ2-1; 12 nucleotides agree with TRBD2. Germline values: CDR1 SEHNR, CDR2 FQNEAQ (reference sequence). The CDR3 has 16 residues. V lost 7 bases to trimming and J lost 9 bases; unmatched junction nucleotides: 13. The CDR3 bases are TGTGCCAGCACCCGACTAGCGGGGGATGTTGCCCGTGAGCAGTTCTTC. The encoded protein is CASTRLAGDVAREQFF.

The CDR3 nucleotides are TGCGCCAGCAGTCACCTACCGGGTCGGGGGGACACTGAAGCTTTCTTT. This sequence encodes CASSHLPGRGDTEAFF. V usage is TRBV23-1 and J usage is TRBJ1-1; the D gene is possibly TRBD1 (5 bases). TRBV23-1 is an ORF, with its function uncertain. The CDR3 contains 16 residues. V was shortened by 3 bases and J by 3 bases, with 17 bases between the two germline ends.

This clone was seen only once. The V and J genes are TRBV19 and TRBJ1-5; the match to TRBD1 covers 7 bases. The ends lost 8 bases at V and 0 bases at J; junction bases unmatched: 1. The CDR3 totals 13 residues. Germline-derived CDR1 and CDR2 are LNHDA and SQIVND (reference sequence). CDR3 nucleotide sequence: TGTGCCAGTGGACAGGATAGCAATCAGCCCCAGCATTTT. Protein product: CASGQDSNQPQHF.

The chain employs TRBV11-1 and TRBJ2-3; D unresolved. Trimming removed 2 bases at V and 2 bases at J, with 11 bases between. This CDR3 has 15 amino acids. Germline CDR1 SGHAT, CDR2 FQDESV (reference sequence). CDR3 region: CASSLSPLPTDTQYF. DNA for the CDR3: TGTGCCAGCAGCTTATCCCCTCTACCCACAGATACGCAGTATTTT.

This chain links TRBV9 with TRBJ1-1; 10 bases are a match to TRBD1. The ends lost 1 base at V and 1 base at J; junction bases unmatched: 7. CDR1 and CDR2 from the germline V gene are SGDLS and YYNGEE. This CDR3 has 17 amino acids. The CDR3 here is CASSVRDRGFGNTEAFF. DNA of the CDR3: TGTGCCAGCAGCGTACGGGACAGGGGTTTTGGGAACACTGAAGCTTTCTTT.

This rearrangement joins TRBV11-2 to TRBJ2-7; 10 nucleotides agree with TRBD2. This CDR3 has 15 amino acids. CDR1 is SGHAT, CDR2 FQNNGV, per germline. The J segment lost 0 bases and the V segment lost 6 bases, leaving 5 bases of the junction unmatched. The CDR3 loop reads CASRTSGASSYEQYF. CDR3 in DNA: TGTGCCAGCAGAACTAGCGGGGCTAGCTCCTACGAGCAGTACTTC.

The rearrangement links TRBV13 to TRBJ2-7; weak D call: TRBD1 (6 bases). The CDR3 loop spans 15 amino acids. V was pared by 5 bases and J by 7 bases, with 21 bases between. Germline CDR1 is PRHDT and CDR2 is FYEKMQ (reference sequence). The CDR3: CASSEGHVGKGEQYF. DNA of the CDR3: TGTGCCAGCAGCGAGGGACACGTCGGTAAGGGTGAGCAGTACTTC.

The chain joins TRBV11-2 to TRBJ2-5, with 7 bases lining up with TRBD1. The junction had 7 bases not matched to a gene; V was cut back by 1 base and J by 5 bases. Germline CDR1 SGHAT, CDR2 FQNNGV. CDR3 length: 15 residues. The CDR3 is CASSLVGVQGETQYF. The CDR3 DNA reads as TGTGCCAGCAGCTTAGTAGGGGTACAGGGGGAGACCCAGTACTTC.

CDR3 sequence (DNA): TGCGCCAGCAGCCAAGATGAGGGGACAGGTCACAATGAGCAGTTCTTC. This codes for CASSQDEGTGHNEQFF. The genes are TRBV4-3 and TRBJ2-1; 8 positions agree with TRBD1. From germline, CDR1 is LGHNA and CDR2 YSLEER. V gave up 0 bases and J gave up 5 bases; unmatched junction bases: 6. CDR3 size: 16 residues.

The chain couples TRBV27 to TRBJ1-5; no clear D. Germline assignment: CDR1 MNHEY and CDR2 SMNVEV (reference sequence). Trimming took off 2 bases at V and 7 bases at J, with 9 bases between the two ends. The CDR3 length is 13 residues. CDR3 amino acids: CASSLTGPQPQHF. The CDR3 DNA sequence: TGTGCCAGCAGTTTAACGGGTCCCCAGCCCCAGCATTTT.

The CDR3 DNA sequence: TGTGCCAGCAGTTTATCTACAGGGGGCGGCCGTTCACCCCTCCACTTT. Its translation is CASSLSTGGGRSPLHF. This chain connects TRBV27 to TRBJ1-6; 9 positions match TRBD1. In germline, CDR1 is MNHEY, CDR2 SMNVEV (reference sequence). The CDR3 extends over 16 amino acids. V was clipped by 0 bases and J by 9 bases; unmatched bases: 6.

This chain links TRBV13 with TRBJ2-5, with D perhaps matching TRBD2 (5 bases). This CDR3 contains 14 residues. The V and J ends lost 5 bases and 2 bases respectively, with 12 bases between them. Germline assignment: CDR1 PRHDT and CDR2 FYEKMQ (reference sequence). The CDR3 nucleotides read TGTGCCAGCAGCCCCCGGGGTCCTCAAGAGACCCAGTACTTC. This sequence encodes CASSPRGPQETQYF.

The chain has TRBV5-1 and TRBJ1-4, with 10 nucleotides matching TRBD1. Germline CDR1 is SGHRS and CDR2 is YFSETQ. The J segment lost 5 bases and the V segment lost 4 bases, leaving 8 bases of the junction unmatched. The CDR3 extends over 16 amino acids. CDR3 protein: CASSPGTGDRNEKLFF. The DNA of the CDR3 is TGCGCCAGCAGCCCCGGGACAGGGGATCGGAATGAAAAACTGTTTTTT.